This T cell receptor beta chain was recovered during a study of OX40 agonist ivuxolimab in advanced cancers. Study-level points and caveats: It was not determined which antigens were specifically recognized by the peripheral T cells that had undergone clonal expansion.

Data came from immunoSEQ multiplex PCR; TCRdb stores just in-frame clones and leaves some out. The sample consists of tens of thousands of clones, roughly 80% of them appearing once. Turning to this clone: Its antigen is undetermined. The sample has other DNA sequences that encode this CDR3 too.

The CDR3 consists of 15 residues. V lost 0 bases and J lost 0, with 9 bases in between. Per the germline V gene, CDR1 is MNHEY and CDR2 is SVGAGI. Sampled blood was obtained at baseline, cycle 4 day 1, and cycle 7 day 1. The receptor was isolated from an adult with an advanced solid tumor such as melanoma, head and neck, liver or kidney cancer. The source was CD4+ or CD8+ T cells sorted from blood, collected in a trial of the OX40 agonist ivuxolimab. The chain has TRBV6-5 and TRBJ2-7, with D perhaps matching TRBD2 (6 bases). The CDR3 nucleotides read TGTGCCAGCAGTTACTCAGCCGGGAGCTCCTACGAGCAGTACTTC. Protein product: CASSYSAGSSYEQYF.